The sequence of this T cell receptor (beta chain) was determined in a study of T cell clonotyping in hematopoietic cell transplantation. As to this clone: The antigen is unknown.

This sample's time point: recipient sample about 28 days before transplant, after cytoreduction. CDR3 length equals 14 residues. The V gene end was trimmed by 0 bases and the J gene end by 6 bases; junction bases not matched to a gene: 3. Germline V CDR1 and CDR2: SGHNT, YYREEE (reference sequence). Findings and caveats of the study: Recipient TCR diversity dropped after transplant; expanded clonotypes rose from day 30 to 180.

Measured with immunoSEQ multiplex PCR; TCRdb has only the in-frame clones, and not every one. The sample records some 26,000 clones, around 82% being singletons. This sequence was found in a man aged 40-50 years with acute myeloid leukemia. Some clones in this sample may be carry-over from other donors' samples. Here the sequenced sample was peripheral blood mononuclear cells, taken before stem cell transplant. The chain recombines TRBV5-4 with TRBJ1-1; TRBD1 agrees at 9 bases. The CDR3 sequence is CASSLGGQGPEAFF. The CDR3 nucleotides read TGTGCCAGCAGCTTGGGTGGACAGGGGCCTGAAGCTTTCTTT.